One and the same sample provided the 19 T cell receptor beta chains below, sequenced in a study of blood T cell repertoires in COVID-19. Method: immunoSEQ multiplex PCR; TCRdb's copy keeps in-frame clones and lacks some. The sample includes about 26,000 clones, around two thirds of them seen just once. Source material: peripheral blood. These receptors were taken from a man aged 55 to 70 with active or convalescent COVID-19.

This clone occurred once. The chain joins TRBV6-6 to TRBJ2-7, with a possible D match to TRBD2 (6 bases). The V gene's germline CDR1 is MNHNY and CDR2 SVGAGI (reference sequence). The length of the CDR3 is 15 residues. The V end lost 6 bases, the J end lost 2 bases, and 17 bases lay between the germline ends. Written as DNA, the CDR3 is TGTGCCAGCAGCCCAGACCGGTGGGGGGCCTACGAGCAGTACTTC. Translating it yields CASSPDRWGAYEQYF.

CDR3 region: CASSQGFSETQYF. CDR3 DNA sequence: TGCGCCAGCAGTCAGGGGTTCTCGGAGACCCAGTACTTC. The genes are TRBV10-1 and TRBJ2-5; TRBD1 is a possible D gene (6 bases). This CDR3 spans 13 amino acids. Germline CDR1 reads WNHNN; CDR2 reads SYGVQD (reference sequence). V gave up 5 bases and J gave up 5 bases, with 12 bases separating them.

The CDR3 sequence: CASSESRLAGVSYEQYF. DNA of the CDR3: TGCGCCAGCAGTGAGTCGCGACTAGCGGGCGTCTCCTACGAGCAGTACTTC. The rearrangement links TRBV10-2 to TRBJ2-7; 10 nucleotides match TRBD2. Germline V gene sequence: CDR1 WSHSY, CDR2 SAAADI. V lost 0 bases and J lost 0; bases outside the gene matches: 5. The CDR3 runs 17 residues.

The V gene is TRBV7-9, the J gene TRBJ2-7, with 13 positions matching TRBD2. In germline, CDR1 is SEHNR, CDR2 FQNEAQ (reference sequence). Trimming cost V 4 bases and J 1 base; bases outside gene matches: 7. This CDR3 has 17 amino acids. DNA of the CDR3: TGTGCCAGCAGCTGGTCGGGACTAGCGGGAAGGTCCTACGAGCAGTACTTC. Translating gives CASSWSGLAGRSYEQYF.

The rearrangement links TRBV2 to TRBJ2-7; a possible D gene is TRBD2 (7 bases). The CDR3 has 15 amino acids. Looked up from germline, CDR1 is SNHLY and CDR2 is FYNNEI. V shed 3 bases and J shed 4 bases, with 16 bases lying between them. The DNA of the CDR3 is TGTGCCAGCAGTGATCTGTGGGGGGGCATGTACGAGCAGTACTTC. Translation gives CASSDLWGGMYEQYF.

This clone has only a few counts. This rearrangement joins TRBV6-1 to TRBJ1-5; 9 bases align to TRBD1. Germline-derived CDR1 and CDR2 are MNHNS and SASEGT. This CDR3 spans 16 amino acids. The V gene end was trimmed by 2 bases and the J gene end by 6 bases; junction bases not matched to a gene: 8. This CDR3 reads CASSESGQGMVQPQHF. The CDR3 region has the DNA TGTGCCAGCAGTGAATCGGGACAGGGAATGGTTCAGCCCCAGCATTTT.

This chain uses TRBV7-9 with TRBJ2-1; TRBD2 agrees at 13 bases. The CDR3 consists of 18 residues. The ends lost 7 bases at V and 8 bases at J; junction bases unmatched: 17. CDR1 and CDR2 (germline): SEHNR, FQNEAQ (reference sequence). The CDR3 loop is CASTQPGLAGLMGYEQFF. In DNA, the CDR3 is TGTGCCAGCACTCAACCGGGACTAGCGGGATTGATGGGCTATGAGCAGTTCTTC.

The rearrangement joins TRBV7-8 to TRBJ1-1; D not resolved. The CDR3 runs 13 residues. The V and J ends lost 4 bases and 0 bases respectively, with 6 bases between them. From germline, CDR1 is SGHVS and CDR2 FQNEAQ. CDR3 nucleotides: TGTGCCAGCAGCTCACTACTGAACACTGAAGCTTTCTTT. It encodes CASSSLLNTEAFF.

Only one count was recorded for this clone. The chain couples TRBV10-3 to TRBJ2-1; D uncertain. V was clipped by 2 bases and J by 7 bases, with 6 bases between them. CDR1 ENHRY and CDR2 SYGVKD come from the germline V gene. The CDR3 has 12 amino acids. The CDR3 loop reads CAISEIGNEQFF. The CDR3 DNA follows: TGTGCCATCAGTGAGATCGGGAATGAGCAGTTCTTC.

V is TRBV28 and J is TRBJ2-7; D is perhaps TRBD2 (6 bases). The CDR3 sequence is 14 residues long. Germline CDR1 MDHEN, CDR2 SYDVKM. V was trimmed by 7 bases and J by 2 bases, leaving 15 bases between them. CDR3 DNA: TGTGCCAGCACGAATGAGGGAGGCCCCTACGAGCAGTACTTC. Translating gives CASTNEGGPYEQYF.

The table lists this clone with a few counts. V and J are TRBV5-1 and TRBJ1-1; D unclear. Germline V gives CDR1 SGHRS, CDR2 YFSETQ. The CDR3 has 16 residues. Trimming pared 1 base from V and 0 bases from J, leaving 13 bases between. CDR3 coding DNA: TGCGCCAGCAGCTTGTCGGCTCTGACTATGAACACTGAAGCTTTCTTT. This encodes CASSLSALTMNTEAFF.

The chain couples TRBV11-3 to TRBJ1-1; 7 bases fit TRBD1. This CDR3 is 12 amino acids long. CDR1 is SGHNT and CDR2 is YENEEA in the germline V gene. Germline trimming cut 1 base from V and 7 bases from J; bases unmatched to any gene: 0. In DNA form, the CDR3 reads TGTGCCAGCAGCTTAGGGGACAGTGAAGCTTTCTTT. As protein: CASSLGDSEAFF.

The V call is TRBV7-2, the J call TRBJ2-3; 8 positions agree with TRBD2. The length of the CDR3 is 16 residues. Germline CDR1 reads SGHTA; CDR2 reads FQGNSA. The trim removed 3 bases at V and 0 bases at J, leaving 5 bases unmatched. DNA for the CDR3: TGTGCCAGCAGCTTCCAACCGGGGGGGAGCACAGATACGCAGTATTTT. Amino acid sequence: CASSFQPGGSTDTQYF.

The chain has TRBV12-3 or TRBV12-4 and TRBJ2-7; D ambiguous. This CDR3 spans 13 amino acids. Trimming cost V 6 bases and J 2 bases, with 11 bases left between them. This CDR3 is CASSRSITYEQYF. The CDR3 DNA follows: TGTGCCAGCAGCCGATCTATCACCTACGAGCAGTACTTC.

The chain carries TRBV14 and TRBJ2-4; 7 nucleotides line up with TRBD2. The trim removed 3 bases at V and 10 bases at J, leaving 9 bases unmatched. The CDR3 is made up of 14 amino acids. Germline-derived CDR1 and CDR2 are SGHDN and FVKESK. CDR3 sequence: CASSQRQRERIQYF. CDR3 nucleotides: TGTGCCAGCAGCCAGCGTCAGCGGGAACGAATTCAGTACTTC.

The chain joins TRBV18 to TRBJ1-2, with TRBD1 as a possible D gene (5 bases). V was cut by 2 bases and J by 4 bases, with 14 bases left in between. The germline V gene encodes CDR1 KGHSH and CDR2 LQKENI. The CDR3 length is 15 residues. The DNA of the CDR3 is TGTGCCAGCTCACCAATGGACAACCCATCCTATGGCTACACCTTC. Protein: CASSPMDNPSYGYTF.

CDR3 region: CASSGPTSGVWNEQFF. CDR3 sequence (DNA): TGTGCCAGCAGCGGACCGACTAGCGGGGTCTGGAATGAGCAGTTCTTC. The chain employs TRBV9 and TRBJ2-1; 11 positions agree with TRBD2. CDR3 size: 16 residues. Germline assignment: CDR1 SGDLS and CDR2 YYNGEE. V was clipped by 3 bases and J by 7 bases; unmatched bases: 9. The full variable domain, its missing parts supplied by reference TRBV9 and TRBJ2-1, is DSGVTQTPKHLITATGQRVTLRCSPRSGDLSVYWYQQSLDQGLQFLIQYYNGEERAKGNILERFSAQQFPDLHSELNLSSLELGDSALYFCASSGPTSGVWNEQFFGPGTRLTVL.

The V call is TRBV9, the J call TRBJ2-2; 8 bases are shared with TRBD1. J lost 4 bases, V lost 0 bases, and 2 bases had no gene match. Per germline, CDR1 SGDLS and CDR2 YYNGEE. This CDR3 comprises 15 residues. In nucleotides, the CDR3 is TGTGCCAGCAGCGTAGGGCAGGGGGCCACCGGGGAGCTGTTTTTT. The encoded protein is CASSVGQGATGELFF.

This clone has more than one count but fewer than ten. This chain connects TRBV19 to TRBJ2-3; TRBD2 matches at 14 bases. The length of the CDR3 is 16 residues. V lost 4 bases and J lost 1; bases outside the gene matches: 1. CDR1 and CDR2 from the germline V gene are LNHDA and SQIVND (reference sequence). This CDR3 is CASSRTSGRRTDTQYF. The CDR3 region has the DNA TGTGCCAGTAGTAGGACTAGCGGGAGGCGCACAGATACGCAGTATTTT.